The T cell receptor (beta chain) under discussion was sequenced for a study of regulatory T cells in long-lasting Graves disease. Turning to this clonotype: Its antigen is not identified.

Arm-PCR with iRepertoire HTBI primers amplified the CDR3 regions for these TCR beta libraries. TCRdb processed the multiplex PCR reads anew with MiXCR; each CDR3 protein has one entry. The data show around 500,000 distinct CDR3 sequences, with roughly 20% seen just once and 7.8% held by the top ten. Stated time point: persistent/refractory GD, antithyroid drugs over 5 years with positive TRAb. PBMC RNA was the source of the TCR library. Whole-study results and caveats: Among persistent patients, a larger number of public clonotypes were shared (roughly 2,900) than among newly diagnosed patients (around 980).

The V end lost 1 base, the J end lost 5 bases, and 21 bases lay between the germline ends. Per germline, CDR1 DFQATT and CDR2 SNEGSKA (reference sequence). The CDR3 spans 16 residues. The rearrangement joins TRBV20-1 to TRBJ2-7; weak D call: TRBD1 (6 bases). The sample consisted of peripheral blood mononuclear cells (PBMCs), taken when the disease was refractory, from a patient treated with antithyroid drugs. The TCR was taken from a female donor with Graves disease. Here the CDR3 reads CSARASIRGFPDEQYF. CDR3 nucleotide sequence: TGCAGTGCTAGAGCTTCGATCAGGGGATTCCCCGACGAGCAGTACTTC.